This TCR beta chain was recovered during a study of shared clonotypes between healthy human individuals (dated by TCRdb to about 2020). About the full investigation: The cohort included three men and a couple of women between 18 and 49 years of age. Blood TCR repertoires of five healthy adults were deeply sequenced to estimate repertoire size and the extent of clonotype sharing between individuals. To increase sequencing depth and limit assay-specific biases, different laboratories used diverse techniques to prepare libraries and sequence TCR repertoires. For each donor, CD4 naive and CD4 memory were each run on three plates, CD8 naive on two plates, and CD8 memory on one plate. Per donor, leukapheresis produced somewhere between about 0.9 and 9 billion PBMCs.

Donors were healthy HIV-negative adults with no recently reported acute infections or vaccinations. Only Caucasian adults living in Nashville, Tennessee, USA were represented among the donors. CD4+ T cells were enriched through magnetic negative selection, after which naive cells were positively selected on CD45RA and the remaining negative fraction served as the memory subset. After blood collection by leukapheresis, PBMCs were isolated using Ficoll-Histopaque density gradient centrifugation and then cryopreserved in the vapor phase of liquid nitrogen. Analytical flow cytometry was used to check the purity and quantity of each magnetically sorted T cell population. Genomic DNA was isolated from every sorted fraction and measured by UV absorbance on a Nanodrop 2000c. In the case of this clone: Its antigen target is currently unknown. The sample holds no much larger clone one base away, and base qualities are not on file.

The CDR3 measures 14 amino acids from cysteine to phenylalanine. Only the CDR3 DNA is retained, 42 bases long and in frame from the first base. The germline V gene provides CDR1 SGHRS and CDR2 YFSETQ. V is cut back by 7 bases and J by 6 bases, with 7 bases in the junction unmatched. Using the deep immunoSEQ assay, TCR CDR3 regions were amplified from genomic DNA by multiplex PCR. For each cell subset, the extracted genomic DNA was distributed evenly across all wells of several immunoSEQ 96-well plates, and each plate served as one replicate. For sorted subsets, around 0.2 ug of genomic DNA, equivalent to some 33,000 T cell genomes, went into each replicate PCR. The purified libraries were quantified using a Qubit 3.0 fluorometer, sized with a Bioanalyzer 2100, and then quantified again using the KAPA Library Quantification kit. Every immunoSEQ 96-well plate was sequenced on a separate single-read 150-cycle Illumina NextSeq 550 flow cell. As for the original processing: Because the immunoSEQ output held only junctional sequences and lacked quality scores, the filtering could not match the filtering applied to full-length reads. Sequences were annotated with PyIR, a Python wrapper for IgBLAST v1.9, using IMGT germline references to assign V/J genes and CDR3. Reads with weak V/J assignments (E-value above 1e-6), missing CDR3, stop codons, out-of-frame junctions, or ambiguous translated residues were removed. A V3J clonotype was defined by an identical inferred V gene, J gene, and CDR3 amino acid sequence. Percentage overlap between repertoires was computed as shared unique clonotypes divided by the size of the smaller repertoire. RTK rarefaction, the Chao1 estimator, and Recon v2.1 estimates of unobserved clonotypes were used to assess repertoire richness. Generation probabilities for all TCRbeta clonotypes obtained by the gDNA method from four donors were computed using OLGA. TCRdb's version of the immuneACCESS table is confined to in-frame rearrangements and falls short of the full clone set. An unresolved V gene accounts for under half of the shortfall where checked; the remainder is of unknown origin. V, J and clone size derive from that table, while D and trimming were established from the DNA sequence. Within this sample are over 700,000 clones, with roughly 72% of them counted one time only. In total, the top ten clones hold about 1.8% of the sample.

What the study reported, not specific to this receptor: Incomplete sequencing was indicated by rarefaction of sorted-subset datasets, despite the large sequencing depth. Pairwise subsampling led to the expectation that sequencing depth would affect the degree of clonotype sharing among donors. Higher generation probabilities were observed for clonotypes shared by all four sorted-subset donors than for non-shared clonotypes. Only blood was sampled, and tissue TCR repertoires likely differ from those in blood. Larger estimated clonotype richness was generally found for naive subsets than for memory subsets. Because the study included a small number of donors, the genetic and exposure-history diversity represented was limited. Sharing across several donors was observed for roughly 5.4% of naive CD4, over 3% of naive CD8, 2.3% of memory CD4, and approximately 0.41% of memory CD8 clonotypes.

Here the chain combines TRBV5-1 and TRBJ2-5; 12 central bases correspond to TRBD1. Sequenced sample: memory CD4+ T cells sorted from blood. Per the publication, the cell subset or site label means: CD45RA-negative fraction. The origin of this receptor is a woman under 40 in good health. The CDR3 region reads CASYEGTGGQTQYF. The sequence in DNA is TGCGCCAGCTACGAAGGGACAGGGGGCCAGACCCAGTACTTC.